Shown below are 25 T cell receptor beta chains from a single sample sequenced in a study of CD8 T cells in ankylosing spondylitis. TCRdb reprocessed the 5' RACE reads with MiXCR, giving one entry per CDR3 protein. The repertoire includes 300,000 to 400,000 distinct CDR3 sequences, about 14% of them detected once, and about 1.1% sits in the top ten. Sequenced sample: blood, either unsorted or a sorted T cell fraction (not recorded which). These TCRs come from a male donor with ankylosing spondylitis or in good health (not recorded which).

The rearrangement uses TRBV10-3 and TRBJ2-3; 8 positions match TRBD2. This CDR3 comprises 14 residues. CDR1 and CDR2 (germline): ENHRY, SYGVKD. J was trimmed by 4 bases and V by 7 bases; bases with no gene match: 7. The CDR3 loop is CAIMRRGDSDTQYF. The CDR3 region has the DNA TGTGCCATCATGAGGCGGGGGGACTCAGATACGCAGTATTTT.

This chain uses TRBV30 with TRBJ2-7; unclear D gene. Germline V gene data show CDR1 as GTSNPN and CDR2 as SVGIG (reference sequence). The CDR3 is 11 residues long. V was trimmed by 2 bases and J by 1 base, leaving 3 bases between them. CDR3 protein: CAWSPSYEQYF. DNA for the CDR3: TGTGCCTGGAGTCCTTCCTACGAGCAGTACTTC.

This chain joins TRBV11-2 and TRBJ2-7; the D gene is possibly TRBD1 (6 bases). The CDR3 is 15 residues long. Germline CDR1 SGHAT, CDR2 FQNNGV. The V end lost 0 bases, the J end lost 2 bases, and 11 bases lay between the germline ends. The CDR3 bases are TGTGCCAGCAGCTTAGAACAGGGCGTAACCTACGAGCAGTACTTC. Translation gives CASSLEQGVTYEQYF.

The sample holds many counts of this clonotype. The chain carries TRBV25-1 and TRBJ1-2; D gene ambiguous. Trimming shortened V by 8 bases and J by 3 bases, and 13 bases separated the two germline ends. Looked up from germline, CDR1 is MGHDK and CDR2 is SYGVNS. This CDR3 comprises 13 residues. CDR3 protein: CASARDGDYGYTF. In DNA form, the CDR3 reads TGTGCCAGCGCTCGAGATGGCGACTATGGCTACACCTTC.

This clonotype was seen a handful of times. This chain uses TRBV20-1 with TRBJ2-7, with D tentatively TRBD2 (7 bases). Germline V gene lookup returns CDR1 DFQATT and CDR2 SNEGSKA (reference sequence). Trimming took 0 bases from V and 4 from J, leaving 28 bases between them. The CDR3 consists of 19 residues. CDR3 sequence reads: CSARDPSLPGRGPNYEQYF. The CDR3 bases are TGCAGTGCTAGAGATCCTTCCCTACCCGGGCGGGGGCCGAATTACGAGCAGTACTTC.

The gene calls are TRBV27 and TRBJ2-5; D might be TRBD1 or TRBD2, each matching 5 bases. Germline V CDR1 and CDR2: MNHEY, SMNVEV (reference sequence). This CDR3 has 14 residues. V gave up 7 bases and J gave up 5 bases, with 17 bases separating them. The CDR3 is CASKNDDWGETQYF. CDR3 DNA: TGTGCCAGCAAAAACGACGACTGGGGGGAGACCCAGTACTTC.

CDR3 protein: CASSGGNTIYF. CDR3 DNA: TGTGCCAGCAGTGGTGGAAACACCATATATTTT. The chain couples TRBV6-5 to TRBJ1-3; D unresolved. There are 11 residues in the CDR3. Germline lookup yields CDR1 MNHEY and CDR2 SVGAGI. The V end was cut by 5 bases, the J end by 3 bases, with 2 bases between.

The gene calls are TRBV5-1 and TRBJ2-3; D might be TRBD1 (6 bases). The V gene's germline CDR1 is SGHRS and CDR2 YFSETQ. V dropped 0 bases and J dropped 11 bases, with 16 bases sitting between them. The CDR3 consists of 14 residues. This CDR3 is CASSLVGSRRGQYF. CDR3 in DNA: TGCGCCAGCAGCTTGGTCGGGTCGCGCAGGGGGCAGTATTTT.

This clonotype was detected many times. J is TRBJ2-7 and V is TRBV10-3; D tentatively reads TRBD1 or TRBD2 (5 bases each). Germline CDR1 reads ENHRY; CDR2 reads SYGVKD. V lost 2 bases, J lost 4 bases, and 24 bases lay in between. The CDR3 extends over 18 amino acids. CDR3 in amino acids: CAISEGDGAKLLIYEQYF. CDR3 coding DNA: TGTGCCATCAGTGAGGGGGACGGAGCCAAACTCTTAATTTACGAGCAGTACTTC.

In this sample, this clonotype turned up a few times. The V call is TRBV5-1, the J call TRBJ1-2, with 10 bases that match TRBD1. V dropped 4 bases and J dropped 7; count of bases not matched to a gene: 4. The CDR3 has 13 residues. Germline assignment: CDR1 SGHRS and CDR2 YFSETQ. CDR3 protein: CASSADRGLGYTF. CDR3 bases: TGCGCCAGCAGCGCCGACAGGGGGCTTGGCTACACCTTC.

The rearrangement links TRBV5-6 to TRBJ2-1, with 11 bases that match TRBD2. The length of the CDR3 is 16 residues. J gave up 4 bases and V 3 bases, and 6 bases lay outside the gene matches. Germline V gene data show CDR1 as SGHDT and CDR2 as YYEEEE. CDR3 amino acids: CASSSTSGGRYNEQFF. The CDR3 DNA sequence: TGTGCCAGCAGCTCCACTAGCGGGGGACGGTACAATGAGCAGTTCTTC.

This clonotype was counted ten times or more. The chain has TRBV6-1 and TRBJ1-5; unclear D gene. The CDR3 spans 13 residues. Germline V gives CDR1 MNHNS, CDR2 SASEGT. The V end lost 1 base, the J end lost 4 bases, and 5 bases lay between the germline ends. CDR3 in amino acids: CASSEGLNQPQHF. CDR3 coding DNA: TGTGCCAGCAGTGAAGGGCTTAATCAGCCCCAGCATTTT.

In its sample, this clonotype was seen a few times. This chain connects TRBV13 to TRBJ1-2; 7 nucleotides line up with TRBD1. Trimming cost V 4 bases and J 5 bases; bases outside gene matches: 7. CDR3 length: 14 amino acids. Germline V gene sequence: CDR1 PRHDT, CDR2 FYEKMQ (reference sequence). CDR3 sequence: CASSSLGTAYGYTF. In DNA, the CDR3 is TGTGCCAGCAGCTCCTTGGGGACAGCATATGGCTACACCTTC.

At least ten counts were recorded for this clonotype. The chain joins TRBV20-1 to TRBJ2-3; D unclear. Germline V gene lookup returns CDR1 DFQATT and CDR2 SNEGSKA (reference sequence). V dropped 3 bases and J dropped 4 bases, with 8 bases sitting between them. There are 12 residues in the CDR3. CDR3 bases: TGCAGTGCTAGGCGCGGACCAGATACGCAGTATTTT. It encodes CSARRGPDTQYF.

The CDR3 reads CASSSTSGQYEQYF. For the CDR3, the DNA is TGTGCCAGCAGTTCGACTAGCGGGCAATACGAGCAGTACTTC. J is TRBJ2-7 and V is TRBV12-3 or TRBV12-4; 10 bases map to TRBD2. This CDR3 is 14 amino acids long. J gave up 4 bases and V 4 bases, and 4 bases lay outside the gene matches.

The chain joins TRBV29-1 to TRBJ2-3; TRBD2 aligns across 10 bases. Trimming took 6 bases from V and 2 from J; bases not matched to a gene: 5. Germline-derived CDR1 and CDR2 are SQVTM and ANQGSEA. This CDR3 spans 14 amino acids. The CDR3 loop reads CSVHSGRSTDTQYF. CDR3 in DNA: TGCAGCGTCCATAGCGGGAGGTCCACAGATACGCAGTATTTT.

This clonotype was observed at least ten times. V usage is TRBV12-3 or TRBV12-4 and J usage is TRBJ1-2; 7 bases map to TRBD1. There are 11 residues in the CDR3. The trim removed 5 bases at V and 8 bases at J, leaving 2 bases unmatched. The CDR3 DNA reads TGTGCCAGCAGTGACAGGGTCGGCTACACCTTC. Protein product: CASSDRVGYTF.

This clonotype was seen a handful of times. This sequence joins TRBV4-1 and TRBJ2-1, with no clear D. CDR1 is MGHRA and CDR2 is YSYEKL in the germline V gene. Trimming took off 0 bases at V and 8 bases at J, with 11 bases between the two ends. The CDR3 is made up of 14 amino acids. Written as DNA, the CDR3 is TGCGCCAGCAGCCAAGATAGGGTCAACCATGAGCAGTTCTTC. Its translation is CASSQDRVNHEQFF.

The V call is TRBV12-3 or TRBV12-4, the J call TRBJ2-7; 10 nucleotides match TRBD1. The CDR3 totals 15 residues. Trimming took 5 bases from V and 6 from J; bases not matched to a gene: 10. The CDR3, as DNA: TGTGCCAGCAGTCCGCAGGGACAGGGGCGGCCCGAGCAGTACTTC. The encoded protein is CASSPQGQGRPEQYF.

The chain uses TRBV7-6 and TRBJ2-1, with TRBD1 matching 7 bases. V was pared by 5 bases and J by 1 base, with 2 bases of the junction left unmatched. The CDR3 totals 14 residues. Looked up from germline, CDR1 is SGHVS and CDR2 is FNYEAQ. CDR3 loop: CASSVGQSYNEQFF. The CDR3 DNA reads TGTGCCAGCAGCGTGGGACAGTCCTACAATGAGCAGTTCTTC.

The sample holds many counts of this clonotype. The chain uses TRBV20-1 and TRBJ1-4; D remains ambiguous. The CDR3 has 11 amino acids. The germline CDR1 and CDR2 sequences are DFQATT and SNEGSKA (reference sequence). Trimming removed 1 base at V and 6 bases at J, with 3 bases between. The CDR3 sequence: CSARVDEKLFF. For the CDR3, the DNA is TGCAGTGCTAGAGTGGATGAAAAACTGTTTTTT.

The chain recombines TRBV6-1 with TRBJ1-5, with D possibly being TRBD1 (6 bases). The ends were cut back, 7 bases at V and 11 bases at J, with 15 bases in the middle. Per germline, CDR1 MNHNS and CDR2 SASEGT. The length of the CDR3 is 12 residues. CDR3 DNA sequence: TGTGCCAGCACCGAAAGGGGGTCATCCCAGCATTTT. This gives the protein CASTERGSSQHF.

This clonotype was counted a few times. The V and J genes are TRBV6-2 or TRBV6-3 and TRBJ1-1; perhaps TRBD1 as D (6 bases). The germline CDR1 and CDR2 sequences are MNHEY and SVGEGT. With 6 bases removed from V and 5 bases from J, the gap between germline ends came to 19 bases. The CDR3 covers 15 residues. In DNA form, the CDR3 reads TGTGCCAGCAGCCTTCATTTGGGGGGCGGGACTGAAGCTTTCTTT. It codes for CASSLHLGGGTEAFF.

This clonotype has a handful of counts. The CDR3 sequence is CASSEGRGVNNSPLHF. The CDR3 DNA reads as TGTGCCAGCAGCGAGGGGAGAGGGGTTAATAATTCACCCCTCCACTTT. The genes are TRBV3-1 and TRBJ1-6; D is possibly TRBD1 (5 bases). Deletions cut 5 bases from V and 5 bases from J, with 16 bases between. Per germline, CDR1 LGHDT and CDR2 YNNKEL (reference sequence). The CDR3 totals 16 residues.

The chain links TRBV20-1 to TRBJ2-4, with TRBD2 identical over 10 bases. The germline V gene encodes CDR1 DFQATT and CDR2 SNEGSKA (reference sequence). V was pared by 2 bases and J by 0 bases, with 4 bases of the junction left unmatched. The CDR3 consists of 16 residues. The CDR3 protein is CSARPSGRAAKNIQYF. The CDR3 region has the DNA TGCAGTGCTAGACCAAGCGGGAGGGCAGCCAAAAACATTCAGTACTTC.